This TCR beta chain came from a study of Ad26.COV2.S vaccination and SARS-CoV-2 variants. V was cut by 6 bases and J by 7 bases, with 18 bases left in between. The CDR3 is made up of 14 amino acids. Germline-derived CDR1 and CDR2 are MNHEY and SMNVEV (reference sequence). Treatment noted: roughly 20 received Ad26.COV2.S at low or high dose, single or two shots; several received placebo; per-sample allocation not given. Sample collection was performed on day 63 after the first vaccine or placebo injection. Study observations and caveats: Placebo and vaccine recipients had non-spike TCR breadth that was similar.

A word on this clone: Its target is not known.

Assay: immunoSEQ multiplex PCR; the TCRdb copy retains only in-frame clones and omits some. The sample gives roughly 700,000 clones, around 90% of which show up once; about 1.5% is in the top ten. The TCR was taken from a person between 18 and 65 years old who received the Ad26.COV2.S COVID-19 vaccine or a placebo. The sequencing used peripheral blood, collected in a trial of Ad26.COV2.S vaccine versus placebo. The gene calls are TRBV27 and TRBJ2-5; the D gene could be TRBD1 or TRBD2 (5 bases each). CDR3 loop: CASSPGTGRATQYF. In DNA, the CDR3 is TGTGCCAGCAGCCCGGGAACAGGACGGGCGACCCAGTACTTC.